This TCR beta chain is from a study of early T cells in non-severe SARS-CoV-2 infection. TCRdb re-analysed the 5' RACE reads in MiXCR, keeping a single row per CDR3 protein. The table records tens of thousands of distinct CDR3 sequences, roughly a tenth of them present only once. V shed 8 bases and J 4 bases; nucleotides not matched to a gene: 21. CDR3 length: 18 residues. Germline values: CDR1 MNHNS, CDR2 SASEGT. The gene calls are TRBV6-1 and TRBJ1-2; 8 bases match TRBD1. Source: whole blood, taken at baseline. The sequence derives from an adult who was a healthcare worker with PCR-confirmed SARS-CoV-2 infection or an uninfected control (not recorded which). The CDR3 nucleotides read TGTGCCAGCTTGATTCAATTTTGGCAGGGGGCGTATGGCTATGGCTACACCTTC. Its translation is CASLIQFWQGAYGYGYTF.